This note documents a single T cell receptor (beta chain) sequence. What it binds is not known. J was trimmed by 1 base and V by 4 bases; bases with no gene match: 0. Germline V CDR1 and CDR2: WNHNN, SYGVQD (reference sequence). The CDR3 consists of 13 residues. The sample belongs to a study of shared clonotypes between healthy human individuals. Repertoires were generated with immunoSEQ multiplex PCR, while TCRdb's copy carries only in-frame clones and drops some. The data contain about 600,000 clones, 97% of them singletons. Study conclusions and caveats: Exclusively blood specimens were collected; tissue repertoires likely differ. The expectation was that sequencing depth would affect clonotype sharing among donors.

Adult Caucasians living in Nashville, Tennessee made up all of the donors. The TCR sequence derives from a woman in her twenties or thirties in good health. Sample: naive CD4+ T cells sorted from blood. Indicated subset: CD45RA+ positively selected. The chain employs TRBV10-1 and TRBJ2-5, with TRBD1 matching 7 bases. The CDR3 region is CASSGTGQETQYF. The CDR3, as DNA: TGCGCCAGCAGTGGGACAGGCCAAGAGACCCAGTACTTC.